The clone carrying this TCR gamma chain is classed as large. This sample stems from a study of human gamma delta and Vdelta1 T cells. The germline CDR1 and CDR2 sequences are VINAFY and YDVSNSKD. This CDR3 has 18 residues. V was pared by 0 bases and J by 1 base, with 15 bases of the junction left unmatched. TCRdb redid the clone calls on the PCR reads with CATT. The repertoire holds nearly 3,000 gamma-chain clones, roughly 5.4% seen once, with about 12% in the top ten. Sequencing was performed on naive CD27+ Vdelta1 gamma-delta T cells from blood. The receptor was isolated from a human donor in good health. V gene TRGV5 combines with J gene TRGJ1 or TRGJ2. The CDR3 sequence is CATWDRRPLAENYYKKLF. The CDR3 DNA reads TGTGCCACCTGGGACAGGCGGCCCCTTGCCGAAAATTATTATAAGAAACTCTTT.